A selection of T cell receptor beta chains follows, all from one sample in a study of glioma-infiltrating T cells after dendritic cell vaccination. Some clones are missing from TCRdb's copy, which holds only in-frame ones; the method was immunoSEQ multiplex PCR. The sample contains around 73,000 clones, around 80% of which appear only once. Sample: blood, taken before dendritic cell vaccination. These receptors were obtained from a human donor with glioblastoma. CDR3s include the opening cysteine and the closing phenylalanine or tryptophan. The order of the fields is J gene, clone size, V gene, D gene, CDR3 protein, CDR3 DNA. D genes are given only for firm matches. Only part of the rows carry a size: once, few, many, or a class if the clone is expanded.

>TRBJ2-1|NA|TRBV1|NA
CTSSQPCGSNLDEQFF
TGCACCAGCAGCCAGCCGTGCGGGAGTAATCTTGATGAGCAGTTCTTC
>TRBJ1-5|NA|TRBV2|NA
CASSMDSASNQPQHF
TGTGCCAGCAGTATGGACAGTGCTAGCAATCAGCCCCAGCATTTT
>TRBJ1-5|NA|TRBV11-2|TRBD1
CASSPEGAWEPQHF
TGTGCCAGCAGCCCCGAGGGGGCTTGGGAGCCCCAGCATTTT
>TRBJ2-1|NA|TRBV12-5|NA
CASGLVLRDYNEQFF
TGTGCTAGTGGTTTGGTTCTGCGGGACTACAATGAGCAGTTCTTC
>TRBJ1-1|NA|TRBV10-3|NA
CAISESSRAFF
TGTGCCATCAGTGAGTCCTCCAGGGCTTTCTTT
>TRBJ1-5|few|TRBV6-6|NA
CASSSSSDQPQHF
TGTGCCAGCAGTAGCAGCAGCGACCAGCCCCAGCATTTT
>TRBJ2-7|NA|TRBV7-2|NA
CASSPGVSYEQYF
TGTGCCAGCAGCCCCGGGGTCTCCTACGAGCAGTACTTC
>TRBJ2-3|NA|TRBV4-2|TRBD2
CASSQRLSGGAMRTDTQYF
TGTGCCAGCAGCCAGCGGCTGAGCGGGGGGGCCATGAGAACAGATACGCAGTATTTT
>TRBJ2-7|NA|TRBV5-4|TRBD1
CASSPPGTGGHEQYF
TGTGCCAGCAGCCCGCCCGGGACAGGGGGCCACGAGCAGTACTTC
>TRBJ2-1|NA|TRBV5-4|TRBD2
CASSSLAGRYNEQFF
TGTGCCAGCAGCTCCTTAGCGGGGCGTTACAATGAGCAGTTCTTC
>TRBJ2-5|NA|TRBV7-9|NA
CASTLQETQYF
TGTGCCAGCACCCTCCAAGAGACCCAGTACTTC
>TRBJ2-6|NA|TRBV5-6|TRBD2
CASSWGGRGANVLTF
TGTGCCAGCAGCTGGGGGGGGAGGGGGGCCAACGTCCTGACTTTC
>TRBJ1-5|once|TRBV6-1|NA
CASSEGVNQPQHF
TGTGCCAGCAGTGAAGGAGTAAATCAGCCCCAGCATTTT
>TRBJ1-2|NA|TRBV9|NA
CASSVGGQGIRSRGYTF
TGTGCCAGCAGCGTAGGGGGGCAGGGAATTCGATCGAGGGGCTACACCTTC
>TRBJ1-1|NA|TRBV2|NA
CASTLQGEAFF
TGTGCCAGCACCCTACAGGGAGAAGCTTTCTTT
>TRBJ1-5|few|TRBV19|TRBD1
CASLGQGNQPQHF
TGTGCCAGCCTCGGACAGGGGAATCAGCCCCAGCATTTT
>TRBJ2-5|NA|TRBV5-1|NA
CASSLGGEETQYF
TGCGCCAGCAGCTTGGGCGGGGAAGAGACCCAGTACTTC
>TRBJ2-2|once|TRBV7-2|TRBD2
CASSPGGANTGELFF
TGTGCCAGCAGCCCCGGGGGGGCGAACACCGGGGAGCTGTTTTTT
>TRBJ2-1|once|TRBV30|TRBD2
CAWSSGLASYNEQFF
TGTGCCTGGAGCTCGGGACTAGCGTCTTACAATGAGCAGTTCTTC
>TRBJ2-7|NA|TRBV6-6|NA
CASSYPQGGEQYF
TGTGCCAGCAGTTACCCTCAGGGTGGCGAGCAGTACTTC
>TRBJ1-4|NA|TRBV7-9|NA
CASSPVFNEEKLFF
TGTGCCAGCAGCCCGGTCTTTAATGAGGAAAAACTGTTTTTT
>TRBJ2-4|NA|TRBV5-4|NA
CASSTGLGQNIQYF
TGTGCCAGCAGCACCGGGTTGGGGCAAAACATTCAGTACTTC
>TRBJ2-3|NA|TRBV5-1|TRBD1
CASSWGGDRSTDTQYF
TGCGCCAGCAGCTGGGGTGGGGACAGGAGCACAGATACGCAGTATTTT
>TRBJ1-1|NA|TRBV6-5|TRBD1
CASIRGQGTEAFF
TGTGCCAGTATCAGGGGGCAGGGCACTGAAGCTTTCTTT
>TRBJ2-1|few|TRBV6-1|NA
CASGTGYNEQFF
TGTGCCAGCGGTACAGGCTACAATGAGCAGTTCTTC
>TRBJ1-5|NA|TRBV6-5|TRBD1
CASSGGTGSEQPQHF
TGTGCCAGCAGTGGAGGGACAGGGAGTGAGCAGCCCCAGCATTTT
>TRBJ2-7|NA|TRBV6-6|NA
CASSYSTRDTTYEQYF
TGTGCCAGCAGTTACTCGACCCGGGACACAACCTACGAGCAGTACTTC
>TRBJ1-4|NA|TRBV21-1|NA
CASSKLRSNEKLFF
TGTGCCAGCAGCAAATTACGGAGTAATGAAAAACTGTTTTTT
>TRBJ2-6|NA|TRBV9|TRBD1
CASSPWTGISGANVLTF
TGTGCCAGCAGCCCTTGGACAGGGATCTCTGGGGCCAACGTCCTGACTTTC
>TRBJ1-1|NA|TRBV6-1|NA
CASSEYIQGEAFF
TGTGCCAGCAGTGAATACATACAGGGTGAAGCTTTCTTT
>TRBJ2-5|NA|TRBV6-6|TRBD2
CASNPGLAGGQETQYF
TGTGCCAGCAATCCCGGACTAGCGGGGGGCCAAGAGACCCAGTACTTC
>TRBJ2-2|NA|TRBV15|NA
CATSMTQGIGELFF
TGTGCCACCAGCATGACACAGGGTATCGGGGAGCTGTTTTTT
>TRBJ1-4|NA|TRBV18|TRBD1
CASSPSTGAGEKLFF
TGTGCCAGCTCACCGTCGACAGGGGCTGGAGAAAAACTGTTTTTT
>TRBJ2-3|NA|TRBV6-1|NA
CASTKGLSRTDTQYF
TGTGCCAGCACCAAAGGACTTTCCCGCACAGATACGCAGTATTTT
>TRBJ2-1|NA|TRBV4-2|TRBD2
CASSQIAGGTNNEQFF
TGTGCCAGCAGCCAAATAGCGGGGGGGACTAACAATGAGCAGTTCTTC
>TRBJ1-5|NA|TRBV6-1|TRBD1
CASSEGQGAVSNQPQHF
TGTGCCAGCAGTGAGGGACAGGGGGCTGTAAGCAATCAGCCCCAGCATTTT
>TRBJ1-1|NA|TRBV21-1|NA
CASRRYGRDEAFF
TGTGCCAGCAGGCGCTACGGGCGGGATGAAGCTTTCTTT
>TRBJ2-2|NA|TRBV2|TRBD1
CASSEEGGAGTGELFF
TGTGCCAGCAGTGAAGAAGGGGGCGCGGGCACCGGGGAGCTGTTTTTT
>TRBJ1-5|NA|TRBV11-1|TRBD1
CASSAGTGGNQPQHF
TGTGCCAGCAGCGCCGGGACAGGGGGGAATCAGCCCCAGCATTTT
>TRBJ1-5|NA|TRBV21-1|NA
CARDQGRNQPQHF
TGTGCCCGCGATCAGGGGAGAAATCAGCCCCAGCATTTT
>TRBJ2-7|NA|TRBV18|NA
CASSPNDNYEQYF
TGTGCCAGCTCACCTAACGACAACTACGAGCAGTACTTC
>TRBJ1-4|NA|TRBV5-1|TRBD1
CASSLLTGGGEKLFF
TGCGCCAGCAGCTTGTTGACAGGGGGCGGTGAAAAACTGTTTTTT
>TRBJ2-7|NA|TRBV15|TRBD2
CATSRELAGNSYEQYF
TGTGCCACCAGCAGAGAGCTAGCGGGGAACTCCTACGAGCAGTACTTC
>TRBJ2-1|few|TRBV2|TRBD1
CATEGGTGIIEQFF
TGTGCCACCGAGGGGGGGACAGGGATTATTGAGCAGTTCTTC
>TRBJ1-4|NA|TRBV5-1|TRBD1
CASRTDRENEKLFF
TGCGCCAGCAGGACGGACAGGGAAAATGAAAAACTGTTTTTT